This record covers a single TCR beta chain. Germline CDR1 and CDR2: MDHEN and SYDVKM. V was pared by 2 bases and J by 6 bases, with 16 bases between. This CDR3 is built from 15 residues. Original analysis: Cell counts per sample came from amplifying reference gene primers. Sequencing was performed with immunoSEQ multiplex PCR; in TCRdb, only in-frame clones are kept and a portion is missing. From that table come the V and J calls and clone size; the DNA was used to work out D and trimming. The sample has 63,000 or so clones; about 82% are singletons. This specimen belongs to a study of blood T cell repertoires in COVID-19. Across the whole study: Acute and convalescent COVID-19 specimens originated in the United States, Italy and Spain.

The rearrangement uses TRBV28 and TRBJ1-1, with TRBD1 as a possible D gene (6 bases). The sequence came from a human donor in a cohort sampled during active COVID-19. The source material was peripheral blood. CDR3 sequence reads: CASSLTGTGRAEAFF. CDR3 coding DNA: TGTGCCAGCAGTTTAACAGGGACGGGGAGGGCTGAAGCTTTCTTT. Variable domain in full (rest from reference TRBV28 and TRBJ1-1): DVKVTQSSRYLVKRTGEKVFLECVQDMDHENMFWYRQDPGLGLRLIYFSYDVKMKEKGDIPEGYSVSREKKERFSLILESASTNQTSMYLCASSLTGTGRAEAFFGQGTRLTVV.